These 15 T cell receptor beta chains originate from one sample sequenced in a study of response to subunit inactivated influenza vaccine. TCRdb re-derived calls from the RT-PCR reads in MiXCR, one entry per CDR3 protein. The table has around 790,000 distinct CDR3 sequences, 20% to 25% seen once; the top ten hold 10% to 13%. This sample comprised PBMCs from blood, obtained 4 to 6 days after vaccination. These receptors originate from a man in his fifties who received an inactivated influenza vaccine.

V is TRBV9 and J is TRBJ1-4; TRBD1 aligns across 9 bases. The CDR3 spans 16 residues. With 3 bases clipped from V and 5 bases from J, the junction kept 8 bases outside the gene matches. Germline V gives CDR1 SGDLS, CDR2 YYNGEE. The CDR3: CASSAHLGTGNEKLFF. The CDR3 nucleotides read TGTGCCAGCAGCGCCCACCTCGGGACAGGGAATGAAAAACTGTTTTTT.

The chain is built from TRBV20-1 and TRBJ2-4; D ambiguous. CDR1 is DFQATT and CDR2 is SNEGSKA in the germline V gene (reference sequence). The CDR3 is 13 residues long. V was cut by 7 bases and J by 3 bases, with 13 bases left in between. The CDR3 DNA is TGCAGTGTTACCCCCCTTTTCAAAAACATTCAGTACTTC. Translation gives CSVTPLFKNIQYF.

This clonotype was seen more than once but under ten times. This chain uses TRBV29-1 with TRBJ2-3; D is unresolved. V was cut by 1 base and J by 9 bases, with 8 bases left in between. This CDR3 is 11 amino acids long. The germline V gene has CDR1 SQVTM and CDR2 ANQGSEA. This chain's CDR3 is CSVEGPVTQYF. In DNA form, the CDR3 reads TGCAGCGTTGAAGGGCCAGTAACGCAGTATTTT.

V is TRBV4-3 and J is TRBJ2-3, with 11 nucleotides matching TRBD2. This CDR3 spans 16 amino acids. Germline V gene data show CDR1 as LGHNA and CDR2 as YSLEER. V trimming: 4 bases; J trimming: 4 bases; junction bases outside the gene matches: 7. CDR3 bases: TGCGCCAGCAGCCTCGCACTAGCGGGAGCCCCAGATACGCAGTATTTT. Its translation: CASSLALAGAPDTQYF.

This clonotype was seen a few times. The chain combines TRBV7-2 with TRBJ2-3; D might be TRBD1 (6 bases). The CDR3 is 13 amino acids. Trimming cost V 1 base and J 10 bases, with 12 bases left between them. Germline values: CDR1 SGHTA, CDR2 FQGNSA. In nucleotides, the CDR3 is TGTGCCAGCAGCTTAGACAGGGTCGAGGCGCAGTATTTT. This gives the protein CASSLDRVEAQYF.

This clonotype appeared a few times. J is TRBJ2-1 and V is TRBV6-2 or TRBV6-3, with TRBD2 identical over 9 bases. V gave up 6 bases and J gave up 6 bases; unmatched junction bases: 6. The germline V gene encodes CDR1 MNHEY and CDR2 SVGEGT. The CDR3 is 14 residues long. This CDR3 is CASRKSTSGNEQFF. The DNA for the CDR3 is TGTGCCAGCAGGAAATCGACTAGCGGCAATGAGCAGTTCTTC.

The CDR3 sequence is CSAGQVNTGELFF. In DNA, the CDR3 is TGCAGTGCGGGACAGGTGAACACCGGGGAGCTGTTTTTT. The chain has TRBV20-1 and TRBJ2-2; 8 bases map to TRBD1. The germline CDR1 and CDR2 sequences are DFQATT and SNEGSKA (reference sequence). The ends lost 6 bases at V and 1 base at J; junction bases unmatched: 1. The CDR3 covers 13 residues.

The gene calls are TRBV2 and TRBJ1-6, with no clear D. Trimming left V 10 bases short and J 7 bases short, with 11 bases between. The CDR3 length is 12 residues. Per the germline V gene, CDR1 is SNHLY and CDR2 is FYNNEI. The CDR3 loop is CATKDGNSPLHF. CDR3 DNA sequence: TGTGCCACCAAAGACGGAAATTCACCCCTCCACTTT.

J is TRBJ2-7 and V is TRBV28; D may be TRBD2 (7 bases). This CDR3 contains 14 residues. From germline, CDR1 is MDHEN and CDR2 SYDVKM. Between the trimmed V and J ends, which lost 7 bases and 4 bases, there was a span of 17 bases. The CDR3 sequence: CASNLEGGTYEQYF. In nucleotides, the CDR3 is TGTGCCAGCAATTTGGAGGGGGGGACATACGAGCAGTACTTC.

The V and J genes are TRBV7-2 and TRBJ2-1, with D tentatively TRBD1 (6 bases). The CDR3 extends over 15 amino acids. Germline V lookup: CDR1 SGHTA, CDR2 FQGNSA. V lost 9 bases and J lost 2, with 17 bases in between. CDR3 loop: CASQTGQVAYNEQFF. DNA of the CDR3: TGTGCCAGTCAAACAGGGCAGGTGGCCTACAATGAGCAGTTCTTC.

This clonotype occurred a few times. CDR3 DNA sequence: TGTGCCATCAGGGACGGGACAGGGGGCGTAGAGACCCAGTACTTC. Translation: CAIRDGTGGVETQYF. The chain employs TRBV10-3 and TRBJ2-5, with 12 nucleotides matching TRBD1. The V gene's germline CDR1 is ENHRY and CDR2 SYGVKD. This CDR3 has 15 residues. The J segment lost 4 bases and the V segment lost 6 bases, leaving 6 bases of the junction unmatched.

This clonotype has more than one count but fewer than ten. The J gene is TRBJ2-1, the V gene TRBV20-1; a weak D match, TRBD2 (5 bases). Germline V gene sequence: CDR1 DFQATT, CDR2 SNEGSKA (reference sequence). This CDR3 contains 16 residues. The germline V and J ends were trimmed by 3 bases and 0 bases, with 15 bases remaining between them. This chain's CDR3 is CSASRDLWSSYNEQFF. The DNA for the CDR3 is TGCAGTGCTAGCCGGGATTTATGGAGCTCCTACAATGAGCAGTTCTTC.

The chain combines TRBV6-1 with TRBJ2-3; 7 bases line up with TRBD1. The CDR3 contains 13 residues. Germline V gene lookup returns CDR1 MNHNS and CDR2 SASEGT. J gave up 3 bases and V 7 bases, and 4 bases lay outside the gene matches. The CDR3 loop reads CASKYRGTDTQYF. In DNA form, the CDR3 reads TGTGCCAGCAAATACAGGGGAACAGATACGCAGTATTTT.

The chain couples TRBV5-5 to TRBJ2-3; 11 bases match TRBD2. Unmatched junction bases numbered 5, after V lost 3 bases and J lost 2 bases. CDR1 is SGHKS and CDR2 is YYEKEE in the germline V gene (reference sequence). The CDR3 is 16 amino acids. The CDR3 reads CASSSTSGEDTDTQYF. The CDR3 region has the DNA TGTGCCAGCAGCTCGACTAGCGGGGAAGACACAGATACGCAGTATTTT.

J is TRBJ2-7 and V is TRBV20-1; D is undetermined. Germline values: CDR1 DFQATT, CDR2 SNEGSKA (reference sequence). The CDR3 is made up of 9 amino acids. Trimming took 5 bases from V and 7 from J, leaving 6 bases between them. CDR3 sequence (DNA): TGCAGTGCTGACCGAGAGCAGTACTTC. Its protein is CSADREQYF.